This T cell receptor (beta chain) was sequenced for a study of graft-versus-host responses after intestinal transplantation listed by TCRdb under 2021. Looking at the study overall: The transplants that recipients received were multivisceral, liver-intestinal, or isolated intestinal. Every recipient was given anti-thymocyte globulin induction, followed by about three years of maintenance tacrolimus and steroids. After intestinal transplantation, graft-versus-host and host-versus-graft alloreactive T cell clones were followed in the graft, circulation and bone marrow using bulk TCR-beta CDR3 sequencing. To identify alloreactive clones, pre-transplant mixed lymphocyte reaction products were sequenced and compared with unstimulated pre-transplant donor and recipient T cells. The cohort enrolled about two dozen intestinal transplant recipients, one of whom was a retransplant, and 3 patients without pretransplant specimens were excluded. Donor T cell macrochimerism was defined as a peak of at least 4% donor T cells among recipient peripheral blood mononuclear cells. Instead of going to the commercial service, samples from a few later patients were sequenced in-house on an Illumina MiSeq and processed with MiXCR. General study outcomes and caveats: Early after transplant, peak levels of circulating GvH clones were associated with declines in HvG clones. Patients with donor T cell macrochimerism had high GvH to HvG T cell clonal ratios in their allografts. GvH clones were found in recipient bone marrow, and some of the GvH clones appeared earlier in ileal mucosa or blood, which is consistent with an intestinal mucosal origin. The relatively low number and heterogeneity of intestinal transplant patients limited the conclusions.

The library was generated by the immunoSEQ multiplex PCR assay. High-throughput TCR-beta CDR3 sequencing of genomic DNA from most patients was performed by Adaptive Biotechnologies. The source study handled its data this way. TCR sequencing data for over 15 patients were retrieved from Adaptive's ImmunoSEQ software; three other patients were processed with MiXCR and VDJtools. CDR3 nucleotide sequences shared between donor and recipient were removed because the origin of such sequences could not be assigned. To be classed as alloreactive, a clone needed at least 2-fold expansion over unstimulated cells and a minimum CFSE-low frequency of 0.002% (template counts) or 0.001% (read counts). A clone was considered mappable if detected in the sequenced pre-transplant spleen, lymph node, or MLR CFSE-low populations of the donor or recipient. The cumulative frequency of alloreactive clones was calculated as a percentage of all sequences, weighted by copy number. The immuneACCESS repertoire file appears here via TCRdb, limited to in-frame rearrangements. These files lack a portion of the clones; in checked studies, under half of the deficit traces to unresolved V genes, and the cause of the others is not known. V, J and clone size reflect that table, while D and trimming were determined from the DNA. Across this sample there are about 14,000 clones, with around 77% seen only once. Just under 4% of the sample belongs to the ten largest clones.

Details on this clone: The target of this receptor is not known. No much larger clone is present one base from it, and per-base qualities are unavailable.

The germline V gene provides CDR1 SGDLS and CDR2 YYNGEE. From its cysteine to its phenylalanine, the CDR3 spans 15 amino acids. Only the CDR3 DNA stays, 45 bases, in frame from base 1. Relative to germline, V is missing 3 bases and J is missing 7 bases, with 8 bases of the junction outside any gene match. To isolate intraepithelial and lamina propria lymphocytes from graft specimens, dithiothreitol, EDTA incubations and collagenase D digestion were used. Bulk TCR-beta sequencing was performed on serial intestinal graft biopsy specimens collected as late as 600 days after transplant. The sequencing here drew on ileum tissue, taken about four weeks after intestinal transplant. The chain is assembled from TRBV9 and TRBJ2-2; TRBD1 aligns with 8 central bases. This receptor was taken from a human patient who received an intestinal transplant, so some T cells may come from the graft donor. The CDR3 has the sequence CASSGPDRVDGELFF. The nucleotides are TGTGCCAGCAGCGGTCCGGACAGGGTGGACGGGGAGCTGTTTTTT.